These T cell receptor beta chains were read from a single sample in a study of OX40 agonist ivuxolimab in advanced cancers. Produced via immunoSEQ multiplex PCR; TCRdb's table is partial and in-frame only. The data show about 91,000 clones, more than 75% seen once. The sequenced sample was CD4+ or CD8+ T cells sorted from blood, obtained in a trial of the OX40 agonist ivuxolimab. Receptors were obtained from an adult with an advanced solid tumor such as melanoma, head and neck, liver or kidney cancer. CDR3s include the opening cysteine and the closing phenylalanine or tryptophan. Fields, in order: clone size, J gene, V gene, D gene, CDR3 length, CDR3 DNA, CDR3 protein. The D gene is left open where the match is weak. The size field is filled for only some rows; it gives once, few, many or a size class.

few TRBJ1-1 TRBV13 - 13 TGTGCCAGCAGCTTAGCCCGGAACACTGAAGCTTTCTTT CASSLARNTEAFF
- TRBJ2-7 TRBV6-5 TRBD2 16 TGTGCCAGCAGTTCTTCACCGGGACTAGCGGGAGAAGTGCAGTACTTC CASSSSPGLAGEVQYF
once TRBJ1-5 TRBV27 TRBD1 16 TGTGCCAGCAGTCCAACCGGGACAGGGGGCAATCAGCCCCAGCATTTT CASSPTGTGGNQPQHF
- TRBJ2-3 TRBV11-2 TRBD1 17 TGTGCCAGCAGCTTGTCGGGCCCCGGGACAGGGGTAAATACGCAGTATTTT CASSLSGPGTGVNTQYF
few TRBJ1-1 TRBV5-6 TRBD1 14 TGTGCCAGCAGCACGGACAGGGGGCTGACTGAAGCTTTCTTT CASSTDRGLTEAFF
- TRBJ1-5 TRBV29-1 - 13 TGCAGCGTTGCCCTGGGGGGCAATCAGCCCCAGCATTTT CSVALGGNQPQHF
- TRBJ1-2 TRBV11-2 - 14 TGTGCCAGCAAAGTCGGCAGCCTCGTCTATGGCTACACCTTC CASKVGSLVYGYTF
- TRBJ2-5 TRBV19 - 14 TGTGCCAGTAGTATTCAGGACAACCAAGAGACCCAGTACTTC CASSIQDNQETQYF
- TRBJ2-7 TRBV7-8 TRBD1 15 TGTGCCAGCAGCTTAGCGACAGGGGTGGTGCACGAGCAGTACTTC CASSLATGVVHEQYF
- TRBJ1-3 TRBV29-1 - 14 TGCAGCGTTGAAGATCCTGTAGGGGCAAACACCATATATTTT CSVEDPVGANTIYF
- TRBJ2-2 TRBV27 TRBD1 16 TGTGCCAGCAGTTCCCCCCCCAGGGGGCGTATCGGGGAGCTGTTTTTT CASSSPPRGRIGELFF
- TRBJ1-1 TRBV6-4 - 15 TGTGCCAGCAGTGACACTTCAGGAAGAGGCACTGAAGCTTTCTTT CASSDTSGRGTEAFF
- TRBJ1-5 TRBV28 TRBD1 14 TGTGCCAGCAGTCTGACAGGGGGGAATCAGCCCCAGCATTTT CASSLTGGNQPQHF
- TRBJ2-3 TRBV10-1 - 13 TGCGCCAGCAGTGCGGCGGGCACAGATACGCAGTATTTT CASSAAGTDTQYF
few TRBJ2-6 TRBV5-1 TRBD1 17 TGCGCCAGCAGCACCGGGACAGGGAGTTCTGGGGCCAACGTCCTGACTTTC CASSTGTGSSGANVLTF
- TRBJ2-7 TRBV28 TRBD2 16 TGTGCCAGCAGTCCTAACTCCGGGGGGAGCTCCTACGAGCAGTACTTC CASSPNSGGSSYEQYF
few TRBJ1-2 TRBV6-1 - 13 TGTGCCAGCACCCCGAGGGGAAGACTTTGGTACACCTTC CASTPRGRLWYTF
- TRBJ2-7 TRBV9 TRBD2 15 TGTGCCAGCAGCGCGCTAGCGGGAGGACCATACGAGCAGTACTTC CASSALAGGPYEQYF
- TRBJ2-7 TRBV15 - 16 TGTGCCACCAGCAGAGATCTTGGTAGCGTGACCTACGAGCAGTACTTC CATSRDLGSVTYEQYF
- TRBJ1-1 TRBV14 TRBD1 16 TGTGCCAGCAGTCGAGACAGGGTTTCAATGAACACTGAAGCTTTCTTT CASSRDRVSMNTEAFF
- TRBJ2-5 TRBV6-1 TRBD1 14 TGTGCCAGCTGCCGGGACAGGGGTTGGGAGACCCAGTACTTC CASCRDRGWETQYF
- TRBJ1-5 TRBV9 TRBD1 15 TGTGCCAGCAGCCTCTCAGGGGGCGAGGATCAGCCCCAGCATTTT CASSLSGGEDQPQHF
few TRBJ1-1 TRBV6-4 - 16 TGTGCCAGCAGTTTAGTACGGGAATGGGTAAACACTGAAGCTTTCTTT CASSLVREWVNTEAFF
- TRBJ1-1 TRBV28 - 14 TGTGCCAGCAGTTCTCAGGGGCTCTACACTGAAGCTTTCTTT CASSSQGLYTEAFF
few TRBJ1-4 TRBV2 - 14 TGTGCCAGCAGAACCGAGAGAACTAATGAAAAACTGTTTTTT CASRTERTNEKLFF
- TRBJ2-1 TRBV7-2 TRBD2 17 TGTGCCAGCAGGAAGACTAGCGGGAGGGTGAGGAACAATGAGCAGTTCTTC CASRKTSGRVRNNEQFF
- TRBJ2-1 TRBV11-3 - 14 TGTGCCAGCAGCTTGGATGAAGTCCCTAATGAGCAGTTCTTC CASSLDEVPNEQFF
- TRBJ1-2 TRBV11-3 - 11 TGTGCCAGCAGCCAGTACACTGGCTACACCTTC CASSQYTGYTF
- TRBJ2-3 TRBV29-1 TRBD1 11 TGCAGCGTCGCAACAGGGGAAAAGCAGTATTTT CSVATGEKQYF
- TRBJ2-2 TRBV7-2 - 14 TGTGCCAGCAGCCCGCGCCGGATCACCGGGGAGCTGTTTTTT CASSPRRITGELFF
- TRBJ2-1 TRBV27 TRBD2 21 TGTGCCAGCAGTTTATACTTTCCTCCGGGACTAGCGGGAGGGCGACAAAATGAGCAGTTCTTC CASSLYFPPGLAGGRQNEQFF
- TRBJ1-3 TRBV19 - 15 TGTGCCAGTAGTCATCAGGGGTCTTCTGGAAACACCATATATTTT CASSHQGSSGNTIYF
- TRBJ2-3 TRBV27 - 13 TGTGCCAGCAGTTTATCGGGGTCATATACGCAGTATTTT CASSLSGSYTQYF
- TRBJ2-7 TRBV28 TRBD2 15 TGTGCCAGCAGTCCGGGACTAGCGGGAGGGCACGAGCAGTACTTC CASSPGLAGGHEQYF
- TRBJ2-1 TRBV5-1 TRBD2 15 TGCGCCAGCAGCTTGGGGCGGGGGGACCGGGCTGAGCAGTTCTTC CASSLGRGDRAEQFF
- TRBJ1-5 TRBV5-6 - 15 TGTGCCAGCAGCTTTGGGAGGGGGAGCAATCAGCCCCAGCATTTT CASSFGRGSNQPQHF
- TRBJ2-1 TRBV7-9 - 13 TGTGCCAGCAGCCCCCCCGGATACAATGAGCAGTTCTTC CASSPPGYNEQFF
- TRBJ2-2 TRBV5-4 - 16 TGTGCCAGCAGCGCGCTTGGCGGGACAAAGACCGGGGAGCTGTTTTTT CASSALGGTKTGELFF
- TRBJ2-1 TRBV11-2 - 15 TGTGCCAGCAGCTTAGAGGGGACACCTTACAATGAGCAGTTCTTC CASSLEGTPYNEQFF
- TRBJ2-2 TRBV11-2 - 13 TGTGCCAGCTACGGACGTCCAGGAGGGGAGCTGTTTTTT CASYGRPGGELFF
- TRBJ2-7 TRBV11-2 - 14 TGTGCCAGCACCGGGACTTCCGGCTCCTACGAGCAGTACTTC CASTGTSGSYEQYF
- TRBJ2-5 TRBV27 - 14 TGTGCCAGCAGTTTTAGTCGGGCCCAAGAGACCCAGTACTTC CASSFSRAQETQYF
- TRBJ2-1 TRBV5-1 TRBD1 15 TGCGCCAGCAGCCCTGGACAGGGAACTCAATTTGAGCAGTTCTTC CASSPGQGTQFEQFF
- TRBJ1-2 TRBV30 - 14 TGTGCCTGGAGCCCTGGCCCTCGGGGCTATGGCTACACCTTC CAWSPGPRGYGYTF
- TRBJ1-2 TRBV28 - 13 TGTGCCAGCAGTTTAGGGCAGTTCTATGGCTACACCTTC CASSLGQFYGYTF
- TRBJ2-5 TRBV29-1 - 12 TGCAGCGTTGGGCAGGGGAGAGAGACCCAGTACTTC CSVGQGRETQYF
- TRBJ2-7 TRBV19 TRBD2 14 TGTGCCAGTAGTAACCGGGAGGACTCCTACGAGCAGTACTTC CASSNREDSYEQYF
- TRBJ1-1 TRBV30 - 18 TGTGCCTGGAGTGTACGGGATGGCAGATTTAGGGCGAACACTGAAGCTTTCTTT CAWSVRDGRFRANTEAFF
- TRBJ1-1 TRBV19 - 13 TGTGCCAGTAGTATAGATCTATCCCCTGAAGCTTTCTTT CASSIDLSPEAFF